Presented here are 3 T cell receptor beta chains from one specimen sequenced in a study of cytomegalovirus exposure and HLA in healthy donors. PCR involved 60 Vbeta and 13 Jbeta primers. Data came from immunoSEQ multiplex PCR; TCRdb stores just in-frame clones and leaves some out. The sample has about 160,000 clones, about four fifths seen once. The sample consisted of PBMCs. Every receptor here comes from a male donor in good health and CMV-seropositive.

The CDR3 region is CAWSITGGYNEQFF. The DNA of the CDR3 is TGTGCCTGGAGTATAACGGGAGGTTACAATGAGCAGTTCTTC. The genes are TRBV30 and TRBJ2-1; TRBD2 matches at 7 bases. V was pared by 2 bases and J by 4 bases, with 5 bases of the junction left unmatched. This CDR3 region has 14 residues. Germline loops: CDR1 GTSNPN, CDR2 SVGIG (reference sequence).

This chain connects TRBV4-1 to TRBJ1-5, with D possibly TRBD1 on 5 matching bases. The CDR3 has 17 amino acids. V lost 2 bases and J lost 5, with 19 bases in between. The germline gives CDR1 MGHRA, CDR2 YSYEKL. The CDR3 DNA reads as TGCGCCAGCAGCCAATCCGGGGGGTTTGTCGGCGATCAGCCCCAGCATTTT. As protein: CASSQSGGFVGDQPQHF.

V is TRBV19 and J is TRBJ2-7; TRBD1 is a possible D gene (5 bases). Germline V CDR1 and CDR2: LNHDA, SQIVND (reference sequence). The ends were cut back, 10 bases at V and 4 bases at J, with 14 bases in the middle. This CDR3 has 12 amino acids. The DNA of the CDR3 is TGTGCCACCGAAGACAGCCAATACGAGCAGTACTTC. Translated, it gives CATEDSQYEQYF.